The entry that follows covers one TCR beta chain sequence. Its target is not known. Only United States sites treated participants with HIV. Survey-level immunoSEQ v3.0 assays were run. Assay: immunoSEQ multiplex PCR; the TCRdb copy retains only in-frame clones and omits some. This sample has 35,000 to 45,000 clones, with 75% to 90% found just once. This CDR3 region has 15 residues. In germline, CDR1 is SGDLS, CDR2 YYNGEE. V lost 0 bases to trimming and J lost 4 bases, with 11 bases between them. These data come from a study of long-term antiretroviral therapy in people with HIV. Whole-study results and caveats: Clones with expansion before ART led the repertoire at all time points. Blood, drawn from about 2004 to 2018, may reflect older ART regimens. Post-treatment diversity went higher with ART but stayed below transplant donor controls.

This chain connects TRBV9 to TRBJ2-1; maybe TRBD2 (5 bases). Sequenced here: unsorted PBMCs, sampled 1 year after starting antiretroviral therapy. The sequence was obtained from a man between 18 and 35 years old with HIV. The CDR3 nucleotides are TGTGCCAGCAGCGTAGGGAGGTCCGGATACAATGAGCAGTTCTTC. Translating gives CASSVGRSGYNEQFF.